This entry lists 30 T cell receptor beta chains sequenced from one sample in a study of blood T cell repertoires in COVID-19 (dated by TCRdb to 2020 to 2022). The protocol used for the library was the immunoSEQ multiplex PCR assay. TCRdb holds this immuneACCESS table with in-frame rearrangements only. Some clones are missing; in checked studies, unresolved V genes explain under half, and the rest has no known cause. In all, the sample holds over 150,000 clones, and 90% of those were seen once. Of the sample, approximately 0.5% is held by the ten largest clones. Sequencing was carried out using peripheral blood. These receptors were collected from a man aged 50 or older with acute or convalescent COVID-19.

For the CDR3, the DNA is TGTGCCAGCAAGACAGACCTGAACACTGAAGCTTTCTTT. Its translation is CASKTDLNTEAFF. The V call is TRBV2, the J call TRBJ1-1, with D possibly matching TRBD1 (5 bases). The CDR3 contains 13 residues. V was trimmed by 7 bases and J by 0 bases, leaving 9 bases between them. Germline V gene data show CDR1 as SNHLY and CDR2 as FYNNEI.

The chain has TRBV7-9 and TRBJ1-1; D unresolved. The CDR3 is 13 amino acids. Germline V lookup: CDR1 SEHNR, CDR2 FQNEAQ (reference sequence). Deletions cut 6 bases from V and 6 bases from J, with 14 bases between. This chain's CDR3 is CASSPVFLSEAFF. The CDR3 region has the DNA TGTGCCAGCAGTCCAGTTTTTCTGTCTGAAGCTTTCTTT.

This rearrangement joins TRBV12-3 or TRBV12-4 to TRBJ2-7; tentative D call: TRBD1 (6 bases). The CDR3 loop spans 13 amino acids. The V and J ends lost 4 bases and 4 bases respectively, with 11 bases between them. CDR3 amino acids: CASSSSDRYEQYV. The CDR3 nucleotides are TGTGCCAGCAGTTCATCGGACAGATACGAGCAGTACGTC.

V gene TRBV4-2 combines with J gene TRBJ1-1; D might be TRBD1 (6 bases). V was cut by 4 bases and J by 1 base, with 13 bases left in between. Germline CDR1 is LGHNA and CDR2 is YNFKEQ. The length of the CDR3 is 15 residues. DNA of the CDR3: TGTGCCAGCAGCCGCGGAGCGGGGGCGAACACTGAAGCTTTCTTT. This encodes CASSRGAGANTEAFF.

Notes on this clone: At one end the junction does not follow the germline gene, possibly because of a read error. The chain combines TRBV6-5 with TRBJ2-3, with TRBD2 identical over 10 bases. The CDR3 has 15 residues. The germline V gene has CDR1 MNHEY and CDR2 SVGAGI. In DNA form, the CDR3 reads TGTGCCAGCACCCCAGCGGGAGGGAGCACAGATATGCAGTATTTT. It yields the protein CASTPAGGSTDMQYF.

This clone appeared a single time. J is TRBJ2-2 and V is TRBV18; 8 nucleotides agree with TRBD2. The germline V gene encodes CDR1 KGHSH and CDR2 LQKENI. This CDR3 contains 15 residues. V was pared by 5 bases and J by 5 bases, with 7 bases of the junction left unmatched. The CDR3 sequence is CASSSGLAKTGELFF. In DNA, the CDR3 is TGTGCCAGCTCATCCGGACTAGCTAAAACCGGGGAGCTGTTTTTT.

The chain links TRBV9 to TRBJ2-2; possibly TRBD1 for D (5 bases). In germline, CDR1 is SGDLS, CDR2 YYNGEE. The CDR3 totals 16 residues. Trimming shortened V by 0 bases and J by 2 bases, and 11 bases separated the two germline ends. The CDR3 reads CASSVAGRTNTGELFF. As DNA, the CDR3 is TGTGCCAGCAGCGTAGCTGGCAGGACAAACACCGGGGAGCTGTTTTTT.

The genes are TRBV11-2 and TRBJ2-7, with D uncertain. The germline V gene has CDR1 SGHAT and CDR2 FQNNGV. The CDR3 totals 13 residues. V dropped 3 bases and J dropped 2 bases, with 8 bases sitting between them. CDR3 amino acids: CASSLRAPYEQYV. The CDR3 DNA is TGTGCCAGCAGCTTGAGAGCGCCCTACGAGCAGTACGTC.

The chain is built from TRBV28 and TRBJ1-1; a weak D match, TRBD1 (5 bases). This CDR3 is built from 14 residues. The germline V gene has CDR1 MDHEN and CDR2 SYDVKM. V lost 3 bases and J lost 3, with 11 bases in between. The CDR3 loop reads CASSFIWGDTEAFF. In DNA, the CDR3 is TGTGCCAGCAGTTTCATTTGGGGGGACACTGAAGCTTTCTTT.

This clone was seen just once. The gene calls are TRBV5-1 and TRBJ1-4, with D possibly matching TRBD1 (5 bases). This CDR3 spans 12 amino acids. Germline CDR1 and CDR2: SGHRS and YFSETQ. CDR3 in amino acids: CASGQGKEKLFF. The CDR3 DNA is TGCGCGTCCGGGCAGGGTAAGGAAAAACTGTTTTTT.

The CDR3 coding sequence is TGTGCCAGTAGTTTGCAGGCGCTGAACACCGGGGAGCTGTTTTTT. This translates into CASSLQALNTGELFF. This sequence joins TRBV19 and TRBJ2-2; no firm D call. Trimming cost V 5 bases and J 1 base, with 11 bases left between them. Germline CDR1 is LNHDA and CDR2 is SQIVND (reference sequence). This CDR3 is built from 15 residues.

This chain uses TRBV2 with TRBJ2-3; weak D call: TRBD2 (5 bases). CDR3 length: 21 amino acids. V dropped 6 bases and J dropped 0 bases, with 31 bases sitting between them. CDR1 SNHLY and CDR2 FYNNEI come from the germline V gene. In DNA, the CDR3 is TGTGCCAGCAGGGTACTAGACTCCAGAACCACATCCCCATCTAGCACAGATACGCAGTATTTT. Translating gives CASRVLDSRTTSPSSTDTQYF.

This chain joins TRBV5-5 and TRBJ2-2; the match to TRBD1 covers 9 bases. Germline CDR1 and CDR2: SGHKS and YYEKEE (reference sequence). The CDR3 is 15 residues long. V dropped 4 bases and J dropped 4; count of bases not matched to a gene: 5. DNA of the CDR3: TGTGCCAGCAGCAAGACAGGGGGGACCACCGGGGAGCTGTTTTTT. As protein: CASSKTGGTTGELFF.

The V gene is TRBV7-8, the J gene TRBJ1-3; a possible D gene is TRBD1 (5 bases). V shed 4 bases and J shed 4 bases, with 14 bases lying between them. This CDR3 has 15 residues. CDR1 and CDR2 from the germline V gene are SGHVS and FQNEAQ. CDR3 loop: CASSYRRTGGNTIYF. Written as DNA, the CDR3 is TGTGCCAGCAGCTACCGTAGAACAGGAGGAAACACCATATATTTT.

This chain uses TRBV7-2 with TRBJ1-4; D is unclear. The CDR3 sequence is 13 residues long. Germline V lookup: CDR1 SGHTA, CDR2 FQGNSA. V was pared by 4 bases and J by 7 bases, with 10 bases between. The CDR3 DNA reads TGTGCCAGCAGCTGGGCCTTGGGTGAAAAACTGTTTTTT. Amino acids: CASSWALGEKLFF.

The chain employs TRBV7-2 and TRBJ1-2; D gene uncertain. Germline CDR1 and CDR2: SGHTA and FQGNSA. V was cut by 5 bases and J by 5 bases, with 9 bases left in between. The CDR3 length is 12 residues. CDR3 DNA sequence: TGTGCCAGCAGCGCCAGTTTTTATGGCTACACCTTC. It codes for CASSASFYGYTF.

The rearrangement links TRBV28 to TRBJ2-7; 9 bases line up with TRBD2. This CDR3 contains 15 residues. Per germline, CDR1 MDHEN and CDR2 SYDVKM. With 1 base clipped from V and 2 bases from J, the junction kept 3 bases outside the gene matches. The CDR3 bases are TGTGCCAGCAGTTTATTTCTAGCGGGACCCTACGAGCAGTACTTC. This translates into CASSLFLAGPYEQYF.

The rearrangement uses TRBV5-1 and TRBJ1-4; D unresolved. The CDR3 spans 14 residues. V was trimmed by 1 base and J by 5 bases, leaving 9 bases between them. Germline CDR1 and CDR2: SGHRS and YFSETQ. CDR3 sequence reads: CASSLTPVNEKLFF. The CDR3 coding sequence is TGCGCCAGCAGCTTGACGCCGGTAAATGAAAAACTGTTTTTT.

V is TRBV2 and J is TRBJ1-1; D is perhaps TRBD1 (5 bases). Per germline, CDR1 SNHLY and CDR2 FYNNEI. The CDR3 sequence is 12 residues long. V lost 6 bases to trimming and J lost 5 bases, with 10 bases between them. DNA for the CDR3: TGTGCCAGCAGCACCAGGGTGACTGAAGCTTTCTTT. It is translated as CASSTRVTEAFF.

The V call is TRBV6-4, the J call TRBJ2-3, with D possibly matching TRBD2 (6 bases). The CDR3 totals 15 residues. The germline gives CDR1 MRHNA, CDR2 SNTAGT. Deletions cut 3 bases from V and 0 bases from J, with 10 bases between. Here the CDR3 DNA reads TGTGCCAGCAGTGAGGTCGGGGGAAGCACAGATACGCAGTATTTT. It yields the protein CASSEVGGSTDTQYF.

The CDR3: CASSYFGTSETNEKLFF. DNA for the CDR3: TGTGCCAGCAGTTACTTCGGGACATCGGAAACTAATGAAAAACTGTTTTTT. This chain uses TRBV6-2 or TRBV6-3 with TRBJ1-4; weak D call: TRBD1 (6 bases). The germline gives CDR1 MNHEY, CDR2 SVGEGT. The CDR3 covers 17 residues. V was trimmed by 1 base and J by 1 base, leaving 13 bases between them.

The chain employs TRBV25-1 and TRBJ2-5, with 11 bases lining up with TRBD2. Trimming at V came to 5 bases and at J to 5 bases, leaving 7 bases not matched to a gene. This CDR3 is built from 15 residues. Germline-derived CDR1 and CDR2 are MGHDK and SYGVNS. The CDR3 DNA sequence: TGTGCCAGCAGTATACTAGCGGGAGAGGTGGAGACCCAGTACTTC. This codes for CASSILAGEVETQYF. Looking up the rest from reference TRBV25-1 and TRBJ2-5 gives the full variable domain: EADIYQTPRYLVIGTGKKITLECSQTMGHDKMYWYQQDPGMELHLIHYSYGVNSTEKGDLSSESTVSRIRTEHFPLTLESARPSHTSQYLCASSILAGEVETQYFGPGTRLLVL.

This clone was detected only once. The V and J genes are TRBV19 and TRBJ2-7, with D unresolved. The CDR3 spans 15 residues. The germline CDR1 and CDR2 sequences are LNHDA and SQIVND (reference sequence). V was pared by 2 bases and J by 2 bases, with 13 bases between. The CDR3 coding sequence is TGTGCCAGTAGTATAAAAGAGACTTCGACCTACGAGCAGTACTTC. The encoded protein is CASSIKETSTYEQYF.

This clone has a single count. V gene TRBV6-5 combines with J gene TRBJ1-2; D gene uncertain. The CDR3 is 13 amino acids. V was pared by 6 bases and J by 2 bases, with 10 bases between. Germline V gene data show CDR1 as MNHEY and CDR2 as SVGAGI. CDR3 in amino acids: CASRIRGNYGYTF. CDR3 coding DNA: TGTGCCAGCAGGATCCGGGGAAACTATGGCTACACCTTC.

For the CDR3, the DNA is TGTGCCAGCCTAGCGGGAGGGCGGACCGGGGAGCTGTTTTTT. This gives the protein CASLAGGRTGELFF. The genes are TRBV11-2 and TRBJ2-2, with 12 bases aligning to TRBD2. With 8 bases clipped from V and 5 bases from J, the junction kept 3 bases outside the gene matches. The CDR3 runs 14 residues. The germline V gene encodes CDR1 SGHAT and CDR2 FQNNGV. The full variable domain, with the rest looked up from reference TRBV11-2 and TRBJ2-2, is EAGVAQSPRYKIIEKRQSVAFWCNPISGHATLYWYQQILGQGPKLLIQFQNNGVVDDSQLPKDRFSAERLKGVDSTLKIQPAKLEDSAVYLCASLAGGRTGELFFGEGSRLTVL.

Details on this clone: As the CDR3 is not closed by the conserved phenylalanine or tryptophan, this likely results from a read error. The DNA is omitted, as the CDR3 cannot be located on it reliably, and the CDR3 follows TCRdb's listing. This chain links TRBV13 with TRBJ1-1; the tabulated D call, TRBD1, remains unverified against the DNA. Termini included, the CDR3 measures 10 amino acids. Germline V gene lookup returns CDR1 PRHDT and CDR2 FYEKMQ (reference sequence). CDR3 sequence: CASSIHRATL.

This rearrangement joins TRBV18 to TRBJ2-1; 14 bases fit TRBD2. V lost 3 bases to trimming and J lost 12 bases; unmatched junction nucleotides: 4. This CDR3 comprises 14 residues. Germline V gene data show CDR1 as KGHSH and CDR2 as LQKENI. CDR3 nucleotide sequence: TGTGCCAGCTCACCGGGACTAGCGGGAGTAGGGCAGTTCTTC. Protein product: CASSPGLAGVGQFF.

The rearrangement links TRBV4-1 to TRBJ1-2; tentative D call: TRBD1 (5 bases). This CDR3 is 20 amino acids long. In germline, CDR1 is MGHRA, CDR2 YSYEKL. The germline V and J ends were trimmed by 0 bases and 5 bases, with 28 bases remaining between them. CDR3: CASSQEFVFWGGDREYGYTF. CDR3 sequence (DNA): TGCGCCAGCAGCCAAGAGTTCGTCTTCTGGGGGGGGGACCGAGAATATGGCTACACCTTC.

The chain uses TRBV11-2 and TRBJ2-4, with a tentative D call TRBD2 (6 bases). V shed 0 bases and J shed 8 bases, with 14 bases lying between them. Germline V CDR1 and CDR2: SGHAT, FQNNGV. This CDR3 region has 15 residues. CDR3 DNA: TGTGCCAGCAGCTTAGATCCCGGGGGACGGGACATTCAGTACTTC. Translating it yields CASSLDPGGRDIQYF.

This clone was picked up one time. This sequence joins TRBV28 and TRBJ1-2; the D is unclear. The CDR3 is 12 amino acids. Germline lookup yields CDR1 MDHEN and CDR2 SYDVKM. Trimming shortened V by 2 bases and J by 4 bases, and 5 bases separated the two germline ends. The CDR3 DNA is TGTGCCAGCAGTTTAAAGCCCTATGGCTACACCTTC. It is translated as CASSLKPYGYTF.